These 6 T cell receptor beta chains originate from one sample sequenced in a study of blood T cells in healthy people across ages. A second PCR, run for about 7 to 11 cycles, used a sample-barcoded 5' primer plus a J-beta primer mix. TCRdb re-derived calls from the 5' RACE reads in MiXCR, one entry per CDR3 protein. The repertoire consists of 890,000 or so distinct CDR3 sequences, with around two thirds occurring once and the leading ten covering around a quarter. The sample comprised blood. These TCRs come from a man younger than 40 in good health.

The CDR3 DNA is TGTGCCACCCTCGACGGGGGGGGTAGCGATGAGCAGTTCTTC. Amino acids: CATLDGGGSDEQFF. The chain joins TRBV24-1 to TRBJ2-1, with 8 bases lining up with TRBD2. J gave up 8 bases and V 9 bases, and 11 bases lay outside the gene matches. Germline CDR1 reads KGHDR; CDR2 reads SFDVKD. This CDR3 spans 14 amino acids.

The V gene is TRBV4-3, the J gene TRBJ2-1; no clear D gene. Trimming removed 2 bases at V and 4 bases at J, with 6 bases between. The germline CDR1 and CDR2 sequences are LGHNA and YSLEER. The CDR3 spans 13 residues. Here the CDR3 reads CASSQRIYNEQFF. The DNA for the CDR3 is TGCGCCAGCAGCCAAAGAATTTACAATGAGCAGTTCTTC.

The chain couples TRBV20-1 to TRBJ2-7; D is possibly TRBD1 (6 bases). The DNA end is a closer match to TRBJ2-5, so the J assignment may be wrong. The CDR3 length is 13 residues. Germline-derived CDR1 and CDR2 are DFQATT and SNEGSKA (reference sequence). The DNA for the CDR3 is TGCAGTGCCGACTCGGGCAGGGGAGAGACCCAGTACTTC. It encodes CSADSGRGETQYF.

This clonotype appeared a single time. The chain links TRBV5-1 to TRBJ2-5, with 9 bases identical to TRBD2. Germline loops: CDR1 SGHRS, CDR2 YFSETQ. CDR3 length: 15 residues. V trimming: 4 bases; J trimming: 2 bases; junction bases outside the gene matches: 6. CDR3 region: CASSTIAGAQETQYF. DNA of the CDR3: TGCGCCAGCAGCACCATAGCGGGGGCTCAAGAGACCCAGTACTTC. The whole variable domain, filled in from reference TRBV5-1 and TRBJ2-5, reads KAGVTQTPRYLIKTRGQQVTLSCSPISGHRSVSWYQQTPGQGLQFLFEYFSETQRNKGNFPGRFSGRQFSNSRSEMNVSTLELGDSALYLCASSTIAGAQETQYFGPGTRLLVL.

The sample holds a few counts of this clonotype. The genes are TRBV7-9 and TRBJ2-7; D is ambiguous. The length of the CDR3 is 12 residues. The V end was cut by 6 bases, the J end by 0 bases, with 6 bases between. CDR1 SEHNR and CDR2 FQNEAQ come from the germline V gene (reference sequence). As DNA, the CDR3 is TGTGCCAGCAGTCCGCACTCCTACGAGCAGTACTTC. Translation: CASSPHSYEQYF.

This clonotype has just a few counts. V usage is TRBV7-8 and J usage is TRBJ2-1; D remains ambiguous. Between the trimmed V and J ends, which lost 7 bases and 2 bases, there was a span of 18 bases. Germline-derived CDR1 and CDR2 are SGHVS and FQNEAQ. CDR3 length: 16 residues. DNA of the CDR3: TGTGCCAGCACTCCCCGCCTCACAGAGACCTACAATGAGCAGTTCTTC. Translating gives CASTPRLTETYNEQFF.